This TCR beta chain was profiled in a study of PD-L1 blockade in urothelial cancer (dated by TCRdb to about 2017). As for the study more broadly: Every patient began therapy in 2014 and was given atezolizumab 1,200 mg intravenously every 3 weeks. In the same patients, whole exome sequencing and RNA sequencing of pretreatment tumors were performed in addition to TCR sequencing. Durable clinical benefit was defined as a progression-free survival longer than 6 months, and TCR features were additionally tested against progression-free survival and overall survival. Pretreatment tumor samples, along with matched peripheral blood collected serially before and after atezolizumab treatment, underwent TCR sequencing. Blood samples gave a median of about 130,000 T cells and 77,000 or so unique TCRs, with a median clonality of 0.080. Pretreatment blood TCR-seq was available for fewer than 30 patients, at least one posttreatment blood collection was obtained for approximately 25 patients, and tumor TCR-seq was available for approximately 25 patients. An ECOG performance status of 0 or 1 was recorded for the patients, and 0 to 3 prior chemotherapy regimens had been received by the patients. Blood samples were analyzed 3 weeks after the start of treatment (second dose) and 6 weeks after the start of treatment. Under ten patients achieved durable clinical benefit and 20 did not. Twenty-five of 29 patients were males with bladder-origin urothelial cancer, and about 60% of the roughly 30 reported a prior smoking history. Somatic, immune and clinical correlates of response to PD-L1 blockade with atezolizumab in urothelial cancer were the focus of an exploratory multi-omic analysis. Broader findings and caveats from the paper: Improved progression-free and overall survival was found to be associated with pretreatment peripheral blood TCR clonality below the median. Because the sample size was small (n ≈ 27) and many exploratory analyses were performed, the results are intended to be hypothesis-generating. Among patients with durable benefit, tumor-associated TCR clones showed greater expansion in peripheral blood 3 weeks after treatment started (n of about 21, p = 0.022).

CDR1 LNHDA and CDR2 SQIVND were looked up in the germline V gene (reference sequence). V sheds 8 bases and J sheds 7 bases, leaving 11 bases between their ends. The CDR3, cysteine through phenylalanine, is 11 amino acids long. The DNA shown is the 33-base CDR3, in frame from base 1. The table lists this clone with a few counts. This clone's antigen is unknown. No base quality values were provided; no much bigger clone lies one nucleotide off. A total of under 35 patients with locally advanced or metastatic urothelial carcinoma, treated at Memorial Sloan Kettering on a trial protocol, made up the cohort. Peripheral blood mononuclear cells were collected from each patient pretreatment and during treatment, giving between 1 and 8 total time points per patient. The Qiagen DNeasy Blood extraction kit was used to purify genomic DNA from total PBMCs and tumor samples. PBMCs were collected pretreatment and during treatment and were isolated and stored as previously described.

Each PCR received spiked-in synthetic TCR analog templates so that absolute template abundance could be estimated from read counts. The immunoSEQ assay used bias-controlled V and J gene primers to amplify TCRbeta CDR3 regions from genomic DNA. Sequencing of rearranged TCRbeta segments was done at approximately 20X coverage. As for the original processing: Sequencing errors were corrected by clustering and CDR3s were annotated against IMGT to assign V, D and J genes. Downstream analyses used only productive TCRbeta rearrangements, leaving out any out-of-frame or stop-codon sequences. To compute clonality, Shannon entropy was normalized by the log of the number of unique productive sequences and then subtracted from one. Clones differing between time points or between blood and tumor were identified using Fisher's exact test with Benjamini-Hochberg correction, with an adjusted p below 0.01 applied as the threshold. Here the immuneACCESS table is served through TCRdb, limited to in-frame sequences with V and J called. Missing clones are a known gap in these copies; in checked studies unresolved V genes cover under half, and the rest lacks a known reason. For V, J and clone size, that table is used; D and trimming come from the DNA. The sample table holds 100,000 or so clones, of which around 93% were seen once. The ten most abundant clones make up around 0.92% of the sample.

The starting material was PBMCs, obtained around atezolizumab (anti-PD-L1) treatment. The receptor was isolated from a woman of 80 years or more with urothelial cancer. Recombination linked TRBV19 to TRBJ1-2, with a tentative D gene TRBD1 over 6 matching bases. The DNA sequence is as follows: TGTGCCAGTGCAACAGGGAGTGGCTACACCTTC. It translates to CASATGSGYTF.